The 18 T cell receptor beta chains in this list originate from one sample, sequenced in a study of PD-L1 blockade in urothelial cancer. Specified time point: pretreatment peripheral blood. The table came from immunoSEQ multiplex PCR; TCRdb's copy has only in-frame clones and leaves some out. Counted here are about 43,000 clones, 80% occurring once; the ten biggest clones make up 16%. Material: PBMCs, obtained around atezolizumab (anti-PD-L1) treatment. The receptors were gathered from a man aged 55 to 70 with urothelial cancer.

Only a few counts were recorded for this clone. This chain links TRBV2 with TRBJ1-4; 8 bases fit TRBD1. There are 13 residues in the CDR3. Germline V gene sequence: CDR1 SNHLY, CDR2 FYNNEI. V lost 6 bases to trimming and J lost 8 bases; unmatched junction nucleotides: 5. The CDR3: CASSYRGGEKLFF. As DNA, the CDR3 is TGTGCCAGCAGCTACAGGGGGGGGGAAAAACTGTTTTTT.

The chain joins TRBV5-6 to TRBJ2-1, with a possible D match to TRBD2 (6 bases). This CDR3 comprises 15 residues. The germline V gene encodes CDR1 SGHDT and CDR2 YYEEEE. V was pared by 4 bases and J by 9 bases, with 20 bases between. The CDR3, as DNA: TGTGCCAGCAGCCGACAAGGGCTAGCGACACCTGAGCAGTTCTTC. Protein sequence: CASSRQGLATPEQFF.

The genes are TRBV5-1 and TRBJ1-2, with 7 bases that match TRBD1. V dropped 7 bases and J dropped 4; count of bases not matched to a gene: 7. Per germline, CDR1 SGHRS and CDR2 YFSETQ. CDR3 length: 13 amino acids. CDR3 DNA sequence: TGCGCCAGCCGTCAGGGGGAGAGCTATGGCTACACCTTC. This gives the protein CASRQGESYGYTF.

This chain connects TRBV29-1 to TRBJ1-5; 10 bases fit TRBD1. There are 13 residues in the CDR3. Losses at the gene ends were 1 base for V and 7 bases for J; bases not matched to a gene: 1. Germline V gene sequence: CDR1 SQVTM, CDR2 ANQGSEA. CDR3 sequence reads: CSVEVGQGQPQHF. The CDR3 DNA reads TGCAGCGTTGAAGTGGGACAGGGGCAGCCCCAGCATTTT.

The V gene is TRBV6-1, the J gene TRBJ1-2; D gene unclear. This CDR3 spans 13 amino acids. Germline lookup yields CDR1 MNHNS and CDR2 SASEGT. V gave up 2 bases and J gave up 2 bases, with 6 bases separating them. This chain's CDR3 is CASSEKQNYGYTF. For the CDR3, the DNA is TGTGCCAGCAGTGAAAAACAGAACTATGGCTACACCTTC.

The CDR3 loop reads CASSPGKAGGYNEQFF. Written as DNA, the CDR3 is TGTGCCAGCTCACCAGGGAAGGCGGGAGGCTACAATGAGCAGTTCTTC. The chain carries TRBV18 and TRBJ2-1; 8 bases align to TRBD2. V dropped 2 bases and J dropped 3; count of bases not matched to a gene: 6. Germline values: CDR1 KGHSH, CDR2 LQKENI. CDR3 length equals 16 residues. Full variable domain (outside the CDR3, taken from reference TRBV18 and TRBJ2-1): NAGVMQNPRHLVRRRGQEARLRCSPMKGHSHVYWYRQLPEEGLKFMVYLQKENIIDESGMPKERFSAEFPKEGPSILRIQQVVRGDSAAYFCASSPGKAGGYNEQFFGPGTRLTVL.

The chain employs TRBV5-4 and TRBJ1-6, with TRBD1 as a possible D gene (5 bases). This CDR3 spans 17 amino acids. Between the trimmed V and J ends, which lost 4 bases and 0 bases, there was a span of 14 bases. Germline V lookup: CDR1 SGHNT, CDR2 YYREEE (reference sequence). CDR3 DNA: TGTGCCAGCAGCAGAGCGACAGAGAGCTCCTATAATTCACCCCTCCACTTT. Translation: CASSRATESSYNSPLHF.

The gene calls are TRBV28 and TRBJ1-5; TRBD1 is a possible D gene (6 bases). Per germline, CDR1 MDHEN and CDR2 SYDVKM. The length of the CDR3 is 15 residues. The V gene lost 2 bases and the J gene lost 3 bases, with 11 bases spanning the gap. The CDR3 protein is CASSLAGAVNQPQHF. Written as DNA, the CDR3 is TGTGCCAGCAGTTTAGCAGGGGCGGTCAATCAGCCCCAGCATTTT.

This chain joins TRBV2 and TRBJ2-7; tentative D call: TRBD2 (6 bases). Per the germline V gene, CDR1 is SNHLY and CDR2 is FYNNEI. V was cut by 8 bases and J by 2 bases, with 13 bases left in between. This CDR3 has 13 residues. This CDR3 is CASGPGAAYEQYF. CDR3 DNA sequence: TGTGCCAGCGGACCGGGAGCGGCCTACGAGCAGTACTTC.

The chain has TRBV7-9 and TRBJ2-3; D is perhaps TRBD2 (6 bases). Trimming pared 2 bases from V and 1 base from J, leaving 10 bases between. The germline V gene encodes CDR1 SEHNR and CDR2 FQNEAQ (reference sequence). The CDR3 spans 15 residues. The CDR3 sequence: CASSLPPGGTDTQYF. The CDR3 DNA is TGTGCCAGCAGCTTACCACCGGGGGGCACAGATACGCAGTATTTT.

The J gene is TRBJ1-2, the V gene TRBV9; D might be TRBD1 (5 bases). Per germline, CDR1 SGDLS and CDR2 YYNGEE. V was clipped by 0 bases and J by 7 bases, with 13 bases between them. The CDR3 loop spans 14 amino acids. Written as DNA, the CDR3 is TGTGCCAGCAGCGTAGCTACCTCGGGGGGTGGCTACACCTTC. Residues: CASSVATSGGGYTF.

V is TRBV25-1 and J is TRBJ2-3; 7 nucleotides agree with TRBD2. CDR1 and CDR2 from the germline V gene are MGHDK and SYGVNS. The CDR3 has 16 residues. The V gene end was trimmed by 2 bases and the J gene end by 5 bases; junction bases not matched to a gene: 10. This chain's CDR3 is CASSERPIGEGDTQYF. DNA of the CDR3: TGTGCCAGCAGTGAACGGCCTATAGGGGAGGGAGATACGCAGTATTTT.

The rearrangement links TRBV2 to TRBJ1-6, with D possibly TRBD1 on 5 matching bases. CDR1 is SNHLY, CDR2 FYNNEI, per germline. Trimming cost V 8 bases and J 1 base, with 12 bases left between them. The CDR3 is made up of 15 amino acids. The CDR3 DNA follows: TGTGCCAGCGTGGCGACAGATTCCTATAATTCACCCCTCCACTTT. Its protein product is CASVATDSYNSPLHF.

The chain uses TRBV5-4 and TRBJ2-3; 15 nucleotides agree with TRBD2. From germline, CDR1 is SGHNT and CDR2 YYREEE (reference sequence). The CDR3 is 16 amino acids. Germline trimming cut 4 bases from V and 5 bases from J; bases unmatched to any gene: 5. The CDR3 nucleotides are TGTGCCAGCAGCCCAGGACTAGCGGGAGGGGAAGATACGCAGTATTTT. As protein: CASSPGLAGGEDTQYF.

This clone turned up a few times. The CDR3 DNA reads TGTGCCAGCAGCTACGGACAGGGAAATTCACCCCTCCACTTT. Translation: CASSYGQGNSPLHF. V gene TRBV11-2 combines with J gene TRBJ1-6, with 8 bases that match TRBD1. With 4 bases clipped from V and 7 bases from J, the junction kept 3 bases outside the gene matches. This CDR3 is 14 amino acids long. CDR1 SGHAT and CDR2 FQNNGV come from the germline V gene.

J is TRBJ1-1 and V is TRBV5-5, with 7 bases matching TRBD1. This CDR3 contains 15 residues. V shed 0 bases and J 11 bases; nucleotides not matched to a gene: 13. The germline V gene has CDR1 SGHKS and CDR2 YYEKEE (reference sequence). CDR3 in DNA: TGTGCCAGCAGCTTGGTGGCAGGGGGGAATGGAGGGGCTTTCTTT. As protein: CASSLVAGGNGGAFF.

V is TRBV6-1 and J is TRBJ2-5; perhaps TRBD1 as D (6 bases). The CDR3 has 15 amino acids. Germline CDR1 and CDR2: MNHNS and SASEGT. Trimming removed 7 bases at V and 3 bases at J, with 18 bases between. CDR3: CASTPDSWLKETQYF. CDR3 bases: TGTGCCAGCACTCCGGACAGTTGGCTAAAAGAGACCCAGTACTTC.

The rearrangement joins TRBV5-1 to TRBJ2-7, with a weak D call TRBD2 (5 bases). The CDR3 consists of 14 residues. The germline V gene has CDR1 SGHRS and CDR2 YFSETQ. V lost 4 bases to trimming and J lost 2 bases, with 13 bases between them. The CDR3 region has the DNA TGCGCCAGCAGCCTAGCCGGGCTACCCTACGAGCAGTACTTC. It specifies CASSLAGLPYEQYF.